This TCR beta chain was sequenced during a study of T-cell memory formation after mild COVID-19. Study summary: The two donors had largely donor-specific TCR clusters. Study-wide results and limits: Contracting CD4+ clones sat mainly in CM and EM; CD8+ in EMRA. Clones shrinking between day 15 and 85 showed a balanced CD4/CD8 split, and those that grew later tilted toward CD4+. The pre-infection memory compartment contained some responding clones, suggesting cross-reactive memory joined.

TCRdb called the 5' RACE reads again in MiXCR, with one record for every CDR3 protein. The top ten hold about 2.4% of the sample, which has about 190,000 distinct CDR3 sequences, roughly 18% seen once. V was cut by 4 bases and J by 2 bases, with 7 bases left in between. Germline CDR1 reads DFQATT; CDR2 reads SNEGSKA (reference sequence). The CDR3 spans 12 residues. This clonotype has more than one count but fewer than ten. Its antigen is not known. This TCR was sampled from an adult woman who had mild COVID-19 (a few samples of this study predate the infection). Cell type and time point are not known. Sequenced input: PBMCs or a T cell subset sorted from them (not recorded which). This rearrangement joins TRBV20-1 to TRBJ2-3; D remains unclear. This chain's CDR3 is CSANSLTDTQYF. CDR3 nucleotide sequence: TGCAGTGCTAACTCTCTCACAGATACGCAGTATTTT.